This T cell receptor beta chain comes out of a study of OX40 agonist ivuxolimab in advanced cancers. Study-wide background: Every 2 weeks, patients got intravenous ivuxolimab at one of six dose levels (0.01-10 mg/kg). Head and neck, renal cell, melanoma or hepatocellular carcinoma were the cancers that dose-escalation patients had.

With regard to this clone: Its antigen remains unknown.

Using immunoSEQ multiplex PCR, the repertoire was profiled, and TCRdb retains in-frame clones only, with some absent. The profile shows about 67,000 clones, about 91% of them singletons. Study-wide findings and caveats: Among the lowest peripheral clonal expansion occurred in 0.1-3.0 mg/kg partial responders.

CDR1 is MNHEY and CDR2 is SVGAGI in the germline V gene. V lost 0 bases and J lost 3, with 9 bases in between. The CDR3 runs to 14 residues. The input for sequencing was CD4+ or CD8+ T cells sorted from blood, taken in a trial of the OX40 agonist ivuxolimab. The source is an adult with an advanced solid tumor such as melanoma, head and neck, liver or kidney cancer. V gene TRBV6-5 combines with J gene TRBJ2-7, with D hard to call. The CDR3 bases are TGTGCCAGCAGTTACTCCGAACCGATCTACGAGCAGTACTTC. Translating it yields CASSYSEPIYEQYF.